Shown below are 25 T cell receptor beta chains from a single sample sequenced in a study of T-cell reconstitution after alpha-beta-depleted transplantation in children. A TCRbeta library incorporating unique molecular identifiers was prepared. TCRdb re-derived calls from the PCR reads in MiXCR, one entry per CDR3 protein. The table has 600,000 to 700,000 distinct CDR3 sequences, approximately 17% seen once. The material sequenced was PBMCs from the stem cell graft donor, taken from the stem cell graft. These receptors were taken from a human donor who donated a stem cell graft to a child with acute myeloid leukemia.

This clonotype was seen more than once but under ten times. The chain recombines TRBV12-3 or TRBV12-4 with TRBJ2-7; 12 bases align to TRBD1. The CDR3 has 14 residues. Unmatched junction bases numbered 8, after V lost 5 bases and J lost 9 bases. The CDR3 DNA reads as TGTGCCAGCAGTGGGACAGGGGGCCCCACACCGCAGTACTTC. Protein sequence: CASSGTGGPTPQYF.

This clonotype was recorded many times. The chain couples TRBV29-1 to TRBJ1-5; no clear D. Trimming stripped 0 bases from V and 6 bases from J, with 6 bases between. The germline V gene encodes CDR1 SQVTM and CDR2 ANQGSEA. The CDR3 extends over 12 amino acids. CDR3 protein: CSVEEGGQPQHF. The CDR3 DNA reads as TGCAGCGTTGAAGAGGGAGGTCAGCCCCAGCATTTT.

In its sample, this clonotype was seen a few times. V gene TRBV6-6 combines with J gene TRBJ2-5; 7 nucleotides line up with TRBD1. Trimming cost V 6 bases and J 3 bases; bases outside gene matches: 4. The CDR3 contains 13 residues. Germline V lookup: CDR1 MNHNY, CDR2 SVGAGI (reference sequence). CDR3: CASRTGTEETQYF. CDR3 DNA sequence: TGTGCCAGCAGGACCGGGACAGAAGAGACCCAGTACTTC.

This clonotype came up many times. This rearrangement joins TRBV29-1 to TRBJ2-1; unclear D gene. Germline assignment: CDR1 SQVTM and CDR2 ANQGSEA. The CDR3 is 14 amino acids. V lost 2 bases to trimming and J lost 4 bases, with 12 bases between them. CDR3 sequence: CSVERRHTYNEQFF. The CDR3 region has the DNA TGCAGCGTTGAAAGGAGACACACTTACAATGAGCAGTTCTTC.

The CDR3 is CSAEGYTF. CDR3 DNA: TGCAGTGCGGAGGGCTACACCTTC. The V call is TRBV20-1, the J call TRBJ1-2; D not certain. V was pared by 6 bases and J by 8 bases, with 4 bases between. The CDR3 covers 8 residues. Germline CDR1 reads DFQATT; CDR2 reads SNEGSKA (reference sequence).

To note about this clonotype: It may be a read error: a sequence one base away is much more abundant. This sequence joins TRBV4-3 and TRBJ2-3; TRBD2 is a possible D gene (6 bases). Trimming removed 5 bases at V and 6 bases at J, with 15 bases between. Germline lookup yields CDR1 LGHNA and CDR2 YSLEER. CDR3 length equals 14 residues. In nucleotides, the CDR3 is TGCGCCAGCAGCAAAGTACAGGCGGGGGATACGCAGTATTTT. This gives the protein CASSKVQAGDTQYF.

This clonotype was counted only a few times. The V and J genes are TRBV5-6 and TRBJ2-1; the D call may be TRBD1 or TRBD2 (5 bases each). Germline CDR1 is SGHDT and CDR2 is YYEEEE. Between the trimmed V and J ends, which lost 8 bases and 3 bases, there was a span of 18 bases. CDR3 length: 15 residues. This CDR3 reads CASRWDGSYYNEQFF. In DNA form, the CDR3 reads TGTGCCAGTCGTTGGGACGGATCGTACTACAATGAGCAGTTCTTC.

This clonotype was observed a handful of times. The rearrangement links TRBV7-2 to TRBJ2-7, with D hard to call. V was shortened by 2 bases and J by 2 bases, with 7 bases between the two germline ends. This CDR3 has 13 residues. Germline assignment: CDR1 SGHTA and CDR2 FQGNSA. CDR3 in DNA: TGTGCCAGCAGCTTAAAGGGTACCTACGAGCAGTACTTC. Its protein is CASSLKGTYEQYF.

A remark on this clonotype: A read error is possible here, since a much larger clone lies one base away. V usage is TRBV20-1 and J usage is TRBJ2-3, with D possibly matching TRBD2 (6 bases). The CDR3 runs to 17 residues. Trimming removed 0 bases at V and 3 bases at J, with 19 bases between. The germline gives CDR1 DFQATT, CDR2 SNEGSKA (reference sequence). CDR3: CSARDTWTGGETDTQYF. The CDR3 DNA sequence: TGCAGTGCTAGAGATACATGGACTGGCGGGGAAACAGATACGCAGTATTTT.

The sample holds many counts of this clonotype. CDR3 sequence (DNA): TGTGCCAGCAGCACAGCCAGGCTTAATCCCCTCCACTTT. Translation gives CASSTARLNPLHF. The J gene is TRBJ1-6, the V gene TRBV7-2; D is unclear. Germline CDR1 and CDR2: SGHTA and FQGNSA. The germline V and J ends were trimmed by 5 bases and 13 bases, with 15 bases remaining between them. This CDR3 comprises 13 residues.

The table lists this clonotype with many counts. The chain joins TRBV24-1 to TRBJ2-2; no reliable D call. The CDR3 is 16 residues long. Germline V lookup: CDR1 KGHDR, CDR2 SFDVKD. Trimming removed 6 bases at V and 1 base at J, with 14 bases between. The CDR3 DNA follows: TGTGCCACCAGTTGCGAAGTGGCAGGGAACACCGGGGAGCTGTTTTTT. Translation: CATSCEVAGNTGELFF.

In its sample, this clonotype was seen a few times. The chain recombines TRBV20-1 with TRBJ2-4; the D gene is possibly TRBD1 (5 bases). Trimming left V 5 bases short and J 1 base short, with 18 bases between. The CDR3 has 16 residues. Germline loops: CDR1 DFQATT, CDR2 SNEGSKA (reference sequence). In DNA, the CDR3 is TGCAGTGCTTACTCCCCTAGGGGATCGGCCAAAAACATTCAGTACTTC. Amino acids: CSAYSPRGSAKNIQYF.

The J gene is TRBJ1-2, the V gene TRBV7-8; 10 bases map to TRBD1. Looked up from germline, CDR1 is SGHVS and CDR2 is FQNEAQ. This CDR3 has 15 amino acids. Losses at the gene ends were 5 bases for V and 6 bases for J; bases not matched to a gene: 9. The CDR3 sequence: CASSIWDRGKDGYTF. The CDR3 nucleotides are TGTGCCAGCAGCATTTGGGACAGGGGTAAAGATGGCTACACCTTC.

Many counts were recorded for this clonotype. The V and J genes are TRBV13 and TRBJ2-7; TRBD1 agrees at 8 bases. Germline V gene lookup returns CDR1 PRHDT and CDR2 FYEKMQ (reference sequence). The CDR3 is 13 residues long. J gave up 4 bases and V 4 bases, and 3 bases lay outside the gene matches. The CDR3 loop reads CASSSTGGYEQYV. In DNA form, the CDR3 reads TGTGCCAGCAGCTCTACAGGGGGTTACGAGCAGTACGTC.

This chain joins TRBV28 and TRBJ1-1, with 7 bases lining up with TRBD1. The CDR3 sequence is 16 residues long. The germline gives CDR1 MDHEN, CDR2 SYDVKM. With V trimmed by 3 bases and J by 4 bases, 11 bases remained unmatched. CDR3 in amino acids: CASSFLEGALGTEAFF. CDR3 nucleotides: TGTGCCAGCAGTTTCTTGGAGGGGGCGCTGGGCACTGAAGCTTTCTTT.

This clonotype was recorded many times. CDR3 DNA sequence: TGTGCCAGCAGCTTAGTCACAGGGAGTGAGCAGTACTTC. It is translated as CASSLVTGSEQYF. This chain uses TRBV7-2 with TRBJ2-7; possible D gene TRBD1, 6 bases. V was pared by 1 base and J by 7 bases, with 11 bases between. CDR3 length equals 13 residues. Germline V gives CDR1 SGHTA, CDR2 FQGNSA.

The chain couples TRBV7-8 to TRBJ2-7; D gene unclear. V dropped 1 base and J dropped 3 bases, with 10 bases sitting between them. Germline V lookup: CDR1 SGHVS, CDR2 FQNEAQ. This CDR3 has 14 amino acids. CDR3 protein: CASSLEVGDYEQYV. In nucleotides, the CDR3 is TGTGCCAGCAGCTTAGAGGTTGGGGACTACGAGCAGTACGTC.

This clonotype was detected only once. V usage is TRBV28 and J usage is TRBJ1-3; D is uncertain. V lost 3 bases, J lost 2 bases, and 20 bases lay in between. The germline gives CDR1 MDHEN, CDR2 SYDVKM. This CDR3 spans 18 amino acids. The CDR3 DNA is TGTGCCAGCAGTTTTGCCCTCGGACGTACATGGCCTGGAAACACCATATATTTT. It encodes CASSFALGRTWPGNTIYF.

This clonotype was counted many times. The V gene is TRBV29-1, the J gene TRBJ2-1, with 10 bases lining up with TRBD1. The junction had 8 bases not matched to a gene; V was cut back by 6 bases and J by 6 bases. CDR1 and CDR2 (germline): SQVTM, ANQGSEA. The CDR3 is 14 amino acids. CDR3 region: CSVPTGGIFNEQFF. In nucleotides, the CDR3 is TGCAGCGTCCCGACAGGGGGCATTTTCAATGAGCAGTTCTTC.

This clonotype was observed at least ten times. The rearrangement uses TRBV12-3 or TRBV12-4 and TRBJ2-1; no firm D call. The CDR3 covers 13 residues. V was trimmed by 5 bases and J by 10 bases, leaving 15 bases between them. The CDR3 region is CASSLPGPGEQFF. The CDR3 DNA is TGTGCCAGCAGTCTACCGGGCCCTGGGGAGCAGTTCTTC.

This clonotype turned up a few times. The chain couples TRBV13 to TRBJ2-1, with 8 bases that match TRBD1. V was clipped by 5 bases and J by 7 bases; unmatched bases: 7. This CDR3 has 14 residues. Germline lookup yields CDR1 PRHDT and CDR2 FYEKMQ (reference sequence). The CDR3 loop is CASSPRTGMNEQFF. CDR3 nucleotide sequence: TGTGCCAGCAGCCCCCGGACAGGGATGAATGAGCAGTTCTTC.

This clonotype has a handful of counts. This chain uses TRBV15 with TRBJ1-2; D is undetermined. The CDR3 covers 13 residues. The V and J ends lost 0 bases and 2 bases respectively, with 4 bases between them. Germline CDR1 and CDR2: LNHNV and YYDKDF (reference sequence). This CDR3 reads CATSRDGNYGYTF. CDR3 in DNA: TGTGCCACCAGCAGAGATGGGAACTATGGCTACACCTTC.

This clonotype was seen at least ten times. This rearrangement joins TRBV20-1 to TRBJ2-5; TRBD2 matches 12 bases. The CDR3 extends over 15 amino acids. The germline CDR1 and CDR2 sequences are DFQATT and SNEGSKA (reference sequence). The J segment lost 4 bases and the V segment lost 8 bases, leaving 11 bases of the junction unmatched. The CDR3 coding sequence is TGCAGTAAAGCACTAGCGGGGGGACTGGGAGAGACCCAGTACTTC. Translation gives CSKALAGGLGETQYF.

The CDR3 bases are TGCAGTGTCACCCGTCAGGGGGCGTCAGAGACCCAGTACTTC. Translating gives CSVTRQGASETQYF. The V gene is TRBV20-1, the J gene TRBJ2-5, with 8 bases matching TRBD1. The CDR3 is 14 amino acids. The germline V gene encodes CDR1 DFQATT and CDR2 SNEGSKA (reference sequence). Trimming at V came to 7 bases and at J to 4 bases, leaving 11 bases not matched to a gene.

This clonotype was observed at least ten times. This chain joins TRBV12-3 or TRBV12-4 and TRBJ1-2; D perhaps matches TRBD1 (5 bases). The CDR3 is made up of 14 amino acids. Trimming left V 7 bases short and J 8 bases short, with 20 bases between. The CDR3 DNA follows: TGTGCCAGCACTACTTATGAGGGGATGAGAGGCTACACCTTC. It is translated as CASTTYEGMRGYTF.